This TCR beta chain was sequenced in a study of regulatory T cells in long-lasting Graves disease. This clonotype was seen only a few times. Its antigen is not known. Time point specified: persistent/refractory GD, antithyroid drugs over 5 years with positive TRAb. TCR sequences were obtained from RNA taken from PBMCs. Study-wide points: Less diverse TCR repertoires were seen in persistent Graves' patients than in newly diagnosed ones. Persistent disease preferred TRBV28, TRBJ1-2 and TRBJ2-5; new disease, TRBV20-1 and TRBJ2-1.

With iRepertoire HTBI primers and Arm-PCR of CDR3 regions, TCR beta libraries were built. TCRdb reanalysed the multiplex PCR reads using MiXCR and keeps one entry per CDR3 protein. The table shows about 470,000 distinct CDR3 sequences, with roughly 20% occurring only once. The CDR3 loop spans 14 amino acids. Germline V gene sequence: CDR1 LNHDA, CDR2 SQIVND (reference sequence). V lost 3 bases to trimming and J lost 4 bases, with 12 bases between them. The J gene is TRBJ1-1, the V gene TRBV19; D unresolved. The material sequenced was peripheral blood mononuclear cells (PBMCs), taken when the disease was refractory, from a patient treated with antithyroid drugs. This receptor was obtained from a female donor with Graves disease. The DNA for the CDR3 is TGTGCCAGTAGTATCTTCCTCGGAGGCACTGAAGCTTTCTTT. As protein: CASSIFLGGTEAFF.